The 13 T cell receptor beta chains in this list originate from one sample, sequenced in a study of T cell responses to AZD1222 COVID-19 vaccine. Sequencing used immunoSEQ multiplex PCR; TCRdb keeps in-frame clones, though not all of them. The sample holds some 150,000 clones, 80% to 90% seen once. Sequences were derived from peripheral blood, sampled 28 days after the second AZD1222 dose. The receptors were gathered from an adult who received the AZD1222 COVID-19 vaccine.

The chain recombines TRBV6-5 with TRBJ2-7, with TRBD2 as a possible D gene (8 bases). There are 16 residues in the CDR3. V was shortened by 2 bases and J by 0 bases, with 14 bases between the two germline ends. Germline V lookup: CDR1 MNHEY, CDR2 SVGAGI. The CDR3 sequence: CASSYKAGDSSYEQYF. Written as DNA, the CDR3 is TGTGCCAGCAGTTACAAAGCGGGGGACAGCTCCTACGAGCAGTACTTC.

This chain joins TRBV27 and TRBJ2-3; D call uncertain. CDR3 length: 15 residues. CDR1 is MNHEY and CDR2 is SMNVEV in the germline V gene (reference sequence). V was cut by 0 bases and J by 8 bases, with 15 bases left in between. In DNA form, the CDR3 reads TGTGCCAGCAGTTTATCGAGTTTCTCTTCCCTTACGCAGTATTTT. Translating gives CASSLSSFSSLTQYF.

The rearrangement uses TRBV5-1 and TRBJ1-1, with D possibly matching TRBD1 (6 bases). V dropped 4 bases and J dropped 9 bases, with 16 bases sitting between them. CDR1 SGHRS and CDR2 YFSETQ come from the germline V gene. The CDR3 length is 13 residues. The CDR3 protein is CASSVGGLDQAFF. CDR3 DNA: TGCGCCAGCAGCGTCGGGGGGCTTGATCAAGCTTTCTTT. The full variable domain, its missing parts supplied by reference TRBV5-1 and TRBJ1-1, is KAGVTQTPRYLIKTRGQQVTLSCSPISGHRSVSWYQQTPGQGLQFLFEYFSETQRNKGNFPGRFSGRQFSNSRSEMNVSTLELGDSALYLCASSVGGLDQAFFGQGTRLTVV.

This sequence joins TRBV28 and TRBJ2-7; D may match TRBD1 or TRBD2 (5 bases each). V lost 5 bases, J lost 2 bases, and 16 bases lay in between. There are 15 residues in the CDR3. Germline loops: CDR1 MDHEN, CDR2 SYDVKM. CDR3 in amino acids: CASSPLGVVAYEQYF. CDR3 DNA sequence: TGTGCCAGCAGTCCGCTGGGGGTGGTAGCCTACGAGCAGTACTTC.

This chain links TRBV9 with TRBJ2-1, with D perhaps TRBD1 or TRBD2 (5 bases each). V lost 2 bases and J 7 bases, leaving 16 bases between the germline ends. The CDR3 extends over 15 amino acids. Germline CDR1 reads SGDLS; CDR2 reads YYNGEE. CDR3 sequence: CASSVTGTPGNEQFF. The CDR3 DNA follows: TGTGCCAGCAGCGTCACCGGGACCCCCGGGAATGAGCAGTTCTTC.

V and J are TRBV5-1 and TRBJ2-5, with a tentative D call TRBD1 (6 bases). Germline assignment: CDR1 SGHRS and CDR2 YFSETQ. V was clipped by 4 bases and J by 5 bases, with 15 bases between them. This CDR3 has 14 residues. The CDR3 region has the DNA TGCGCCAGCAGCAGCGGACAGCCTGGGGAGACCCAGTACTTC. Translated: CASSSGQPGETQYF.

The genes are TRBV3-1 (or the pseudogene TRBV3-2) and TRBJ2-1, with 7 bases aligning to TRBD1. The CDR3 loop spans 14 amino acids. The trim removed 4 bases at V and 7 bases at J, leaving 7 bases unmatched. The germline V gene encodes CDR1 LGHDT and CDR2 YNNKEL (reference sequence). CDR3 nucleotide sequence: TGTGCCAGCAGCCGGGGACAGTTAGGAAATGAGCAGTTCTTC. Translated, it gives CASSRGQLGNEQFF.

This chain links TRBV19 with TRBJ1-1, with TRBD1 matching over 7 bases. After removal of 3 bases from V and 0 bases from J, the junction contained 4 bases not matched to a gene. Germline lookup yields CDR1 LNHDA and CDR2 SQIVND (reference sequence). The CDR3 runs 15 residues. The CDR3 protein is CASSILGQMNTEAFF. The CDR3 DNA reads as TGTGCCAGTAGTATTCTGGGACAGATGAACACTGAAGCTTTCTTT.

The chain joins TRBV4-3 to TRBJ1-2, with D possibly being TRBD1 (5 bases). The CDR3 has 13 amino acids. CDR1 is LGHNA and CDR2 is YSLEER in the germline V gene. The V end lost 0 bases, the J end lost 8 bases, and 10 bases lay between the germline ends. The CDR3 sequence is CASSQERGHGYTF. The CDR3 nucleotides are TGCGCCAGCAGCCAAGAGAGGGGTCACGGCTACACCTTC.

The chain has TRBV6-5 and TRBJ2-7; possible D gene TRBD1, 6 bases. The V gene lost 7 bases and the J gene lost 0 bases, with 13 bases spanning the gap. Germline V lookup: CDR1 MNHEY, CDR2 SVGAGI. This CDR3 has 14 amino acids. This chain's CDR3 is CASNPTGTSYEQYF. DNA for the CDR3: TGTGCCAGCAACCCGACAGGTACCTCCTACGAGCAGTACTTC.

In this sample, this clone turned up once. V and J are TRBV28 and TRBJ1-2; 10 nucleotides match TRBD1. The CDR3 runs 15 residues. V lost 6 bases and J lost 3; bases outside the gene matches: 7. CDR1 is MDHEN, CDR2 SYDVKM, per germline. As DNA, the CDR3 is TGTGCCAGCAGATCCCTGGGGACAGGGGACTATGGCTACACCTTC. It codes for CASRSLGTGDYGYTF.

This chain joins TRBV6-5 and TRBJ2-3; D is unresolved. V lost 5 bases and J lost 1, with 13 bases in between. Germline CDR1 and CDR2: MNHEY and SVGAGI. CDR3 size: 15 residues. The CDR3 here is CASSMDPVGTDTQYF. The CDR3, as DNA: TGTGCCAGCAGTATGGACCCGGTCGGCACAGATACGCAGTATTTT.

The chain recombines TRBV18 with TRBJ2-2; D call uncertain. The length of the CDR3 is 16 residues. CDR1 is KGHSH and CDR2 is LQKENI in the germline V gene. The V end was cut by 1 base, the J end by 6 bases, with 15 bases between. CDR3 loop: CASSPQALNRPGELFF. The CDR3 DNA sequence: TGTGCCAGCTCACCACAGGCCCTAAATCGCCCCGGGGAGCTGTTTTTT.